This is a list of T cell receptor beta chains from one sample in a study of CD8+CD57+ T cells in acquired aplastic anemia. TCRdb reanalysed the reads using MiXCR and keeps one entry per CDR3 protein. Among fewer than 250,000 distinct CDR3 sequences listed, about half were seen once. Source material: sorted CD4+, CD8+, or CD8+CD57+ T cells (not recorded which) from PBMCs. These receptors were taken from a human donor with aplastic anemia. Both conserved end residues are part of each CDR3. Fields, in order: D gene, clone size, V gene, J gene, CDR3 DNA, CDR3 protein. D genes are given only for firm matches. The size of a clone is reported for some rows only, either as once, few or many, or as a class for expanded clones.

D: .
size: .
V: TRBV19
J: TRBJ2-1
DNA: TGTGCCAGTAGTATAGGGGGCAGGCCCTCCGATGAGCAGTTCTTC
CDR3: CASSIGGRPSDEQFF

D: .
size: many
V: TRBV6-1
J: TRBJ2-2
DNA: TGTGCCAGCAGTGAAACCCAGGGAGGCACCGGGGAGCTGTTTTTT
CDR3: CASSETQGGTGELFF

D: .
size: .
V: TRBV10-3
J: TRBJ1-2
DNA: TGTGCCATCAGTGAGGAGACAGCTGGCTACACCTTC
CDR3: CAISEETAGYTF

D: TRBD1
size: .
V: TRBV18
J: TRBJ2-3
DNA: TGTGCCAGCTCAACTGCCTTGGGCAGGGGGACAGATACGCAGTATTTT
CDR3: CASSTALGRGTDTQYF

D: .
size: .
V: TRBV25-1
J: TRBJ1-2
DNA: TGTGCCAGCAGTCAAGGTATTAGGAGCTACACCTTC
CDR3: CASSQGIRSYTF

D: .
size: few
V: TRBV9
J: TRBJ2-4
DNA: TGTGCCAGCAGCCCACTCGGGCTTGGCATTCAGTACTTC
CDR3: CASSPLGLGIQYF

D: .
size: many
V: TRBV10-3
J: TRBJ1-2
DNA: TGTGCCGTTATGGACGGGGACTACTTTATGGGCTACACCTTC
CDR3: CAVMDGDYFMGYTF

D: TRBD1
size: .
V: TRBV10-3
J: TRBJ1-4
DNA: TGTGCCAGCAGAGGGGACAGGGATGAAAAACTGTTTTTT
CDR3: CASRGDRDEKLFF

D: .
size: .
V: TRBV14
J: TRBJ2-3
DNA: TGTGCCAGCAGTTGGTCCACAGATACGCAGTATTTT
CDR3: CASSWSTDTQYF

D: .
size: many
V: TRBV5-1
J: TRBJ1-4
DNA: TGCGCCAGCAGCCCGACGGTTCTGGGTAATGAAAAACTGTTTTTT
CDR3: CASSPTVLGNEKLFF

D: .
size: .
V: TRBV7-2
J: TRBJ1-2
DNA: TGTGCCAGCAGCTTAACCGGGCGGTATGGCTACACCTTC
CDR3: CASSLTGRYGYTF

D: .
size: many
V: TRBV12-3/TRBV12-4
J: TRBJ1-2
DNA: TGTGCCAGCAAACCCGCCAGGGGTACCCTTAACTATGGCTACACCTTC
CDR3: CASKPARGTLNYGYTF

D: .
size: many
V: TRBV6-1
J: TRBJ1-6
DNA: TGTGCCAGCAGAGGACAGAGCTCCTATAATTCACCCCTCCACTTT
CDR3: CASRGQSSYNSPLHF

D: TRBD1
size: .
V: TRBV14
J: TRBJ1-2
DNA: TGTGCCAGCAGCCAAGCACAGGGGGCACGTCCTAACTATGGCTACACCTTC
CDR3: CASSQAQGARPNYGYTF

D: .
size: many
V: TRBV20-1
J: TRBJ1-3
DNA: TGCAGTGCCGGTCGGGGTTCCTCTGGAAACACCATATATTTT
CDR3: CSAGRGSSGNTIYF

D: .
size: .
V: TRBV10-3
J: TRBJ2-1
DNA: TGTGCCATCGAAGGTGCAGGGTTTAATGAGCAGTTCTTC
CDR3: CAIEGAGFNEQFF

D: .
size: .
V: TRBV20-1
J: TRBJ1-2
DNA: TGCAGTGCTAAAGGGGTCAATGGCTACACCTTC
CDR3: CSAKGVNGYTF

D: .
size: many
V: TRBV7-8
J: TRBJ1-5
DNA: TGTGCCAGCAGCGCAGGGTTGAATCAGCCCCAGCATTTT
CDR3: CASSAGLNQPQHF

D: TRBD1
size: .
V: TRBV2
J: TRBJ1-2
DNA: TGTGCCAACCACAGGGGGGACTATGGCTACACCTTC
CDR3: CANHRGDYGYTF

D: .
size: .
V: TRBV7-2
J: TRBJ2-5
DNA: TGTGCCAGCAGCACAATCTACCGGGCCGTGCCACAAGAGACCCAGTACTTC
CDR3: CASSTIYRAVPQETQYF

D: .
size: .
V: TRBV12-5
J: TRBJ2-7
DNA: TGTGCTAGCAGTATGGACGGATACGAGCAGTACTTC
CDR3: CASSMDGYEQYF

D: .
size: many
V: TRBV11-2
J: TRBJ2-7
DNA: TGTGCCAGCAGCTTAGATTCAGGCCGAACCAAGAATCCCTACGAGCAGTACTTC
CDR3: CASSLDSGRTKNPYEQYF

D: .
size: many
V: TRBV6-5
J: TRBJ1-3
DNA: TGTGCCAGCAGTTACTTCAGGGGACCGACCGGCGGAAACACCATATATTTT
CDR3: CASSYFRGPTGGNTIYF

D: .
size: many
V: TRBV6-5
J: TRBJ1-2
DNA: TGTGCCAGCCTCCACGGGGTTTATGGCTACACCTTC
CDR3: CASLHGVYGYTF

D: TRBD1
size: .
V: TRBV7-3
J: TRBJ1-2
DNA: TGCGCCAGCAGCCTAGGACAGGGGGACAACTATGGCTACACCTTC
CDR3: CASSLGQGDNYGYTF

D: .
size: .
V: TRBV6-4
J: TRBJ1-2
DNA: TGTGCCAGCAGTAGTCGGGACGGACACTATGGCTACACCTTC
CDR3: CASSSRDGHYGYTF

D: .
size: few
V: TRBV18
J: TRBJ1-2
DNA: TGTGCCAGCTCACGCCGACAGGACTTAGCCGCGGGCTACACCTTC
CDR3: CASSRRQDLAAGYTF

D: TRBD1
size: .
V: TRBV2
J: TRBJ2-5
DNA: TGTGCCAGCAGTGAAGGGACAGGGCCTGAGACCCAGTACTTC
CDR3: CASSEGTGPETQYF

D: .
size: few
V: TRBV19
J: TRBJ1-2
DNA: TGTGCCAGTAGTCCGCGGACGGAGAATTCTGGCTACACCTTC
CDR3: CASSPRTENSGYTF

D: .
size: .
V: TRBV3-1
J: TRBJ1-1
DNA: TGTGCCAGCAGCCAAAATGCTGAAGCTTTCTTT
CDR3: CASSQNAEAFF

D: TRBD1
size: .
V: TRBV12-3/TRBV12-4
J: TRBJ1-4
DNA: TGTGCCAGCGGCTCACAGGGGGCCGGTGAAAAACTGTTTTTT
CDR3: CASGSQGAGEKLFF

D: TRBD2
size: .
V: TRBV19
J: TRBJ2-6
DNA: TGTGCCACTAACCCGACTAGCGGGGTTGCTGGGGCCAACGTCCTGACTTTC
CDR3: CATNPTSGVAGANVLTF

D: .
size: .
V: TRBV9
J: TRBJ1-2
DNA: TGTGCCAGCAGCGTAGGACAGACCTATGGCTACACCTTC
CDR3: CASSVGQTYGYTF

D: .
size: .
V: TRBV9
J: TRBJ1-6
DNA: TGTGCCAGCAGCCCTGAGTGGGGACATTCACCCCTCCACTTT
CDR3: CASSPEWGHSPLHF

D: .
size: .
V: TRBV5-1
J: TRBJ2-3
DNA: TGCGCCAGCAGTTGGGGAGGAGCAGATACGCAGTATTTT
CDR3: CASSWGGADTQYF

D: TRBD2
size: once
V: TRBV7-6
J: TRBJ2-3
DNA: TGTGCCAGCAGCTTCGGGACTAGGCTCACAGATACGCAGTATTTT
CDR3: CASSFGTRLTDTQYF

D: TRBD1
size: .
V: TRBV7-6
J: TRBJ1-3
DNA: TGTGCCAGCAGCTTGCTACAGGGGGCTGGAAACACCATATATTTT
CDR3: CASSLLQGAGNTIYF

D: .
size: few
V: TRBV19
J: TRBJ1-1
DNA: TGTGCCAGTAGCTACAGGGTTTCTGAAGCTTTCTTT
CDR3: CASSYRVSEAFF

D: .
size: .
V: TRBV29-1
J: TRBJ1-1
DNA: TGCAGCGCCGAGGGGAAGTACACTGAAGCTTTCTTT
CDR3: CSAEGKYTEAFF

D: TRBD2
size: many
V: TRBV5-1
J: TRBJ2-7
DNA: TGCGCCAGCAGCTTGGAATCCGGGGGGGCCTACGAGCAGTACTTC
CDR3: CASSLESGGAYEQYF

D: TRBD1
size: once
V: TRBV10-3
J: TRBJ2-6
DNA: TGTGCCATCAGTGCCCAGCAGGGACAGGGTATTTCTGGGGCCAACGTCCTGACTTTC
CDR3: CAISAQQGQGISGANVLTF

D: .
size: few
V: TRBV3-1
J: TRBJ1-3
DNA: TGTGCCAGCAGCCTCGGAAACACCATATATTTT
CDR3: CASSLGNTIYF

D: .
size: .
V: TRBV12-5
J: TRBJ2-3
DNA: TGTGCTAGTGGCTCAGGGTTCGCAGATACGCAGTATTTT
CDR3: CASGSGFADTQYF

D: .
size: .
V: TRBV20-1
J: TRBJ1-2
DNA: TGCAGTGCTAGAGATTCAGGACAGAACTATGGCTACACCTTC
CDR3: CSARDSGQNYGYTF

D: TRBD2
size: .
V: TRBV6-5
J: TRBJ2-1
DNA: TGTGCCAGCAGTCAAACCCTAGCGGGGTCACTTAACAATGAGCAGTTCTTC
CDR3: CASSQTLAGSLNNEQFF

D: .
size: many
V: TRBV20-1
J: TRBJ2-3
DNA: TGCAGTGCTAGAGGCCAGGCGGAACGGAGCACAGATACGCAGTATTTT
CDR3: CSARGQAERSTDTQYF

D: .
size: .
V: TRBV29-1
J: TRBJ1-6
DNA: TGCAGCGTTTTATCAGGGGAGGGTTCACCCCTCCACTTT
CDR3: CSVLSGEGSPLHF

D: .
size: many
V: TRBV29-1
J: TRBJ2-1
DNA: TGCAGCGTGGCCGAGCGTGAGCAGTTCTTC
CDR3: CSVAEREQFF

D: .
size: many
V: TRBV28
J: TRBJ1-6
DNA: TGTGCCAGCAGTCTCTTTCGCAATTCACCCCTCCACTTT
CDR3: CASSLFRNSPLHF

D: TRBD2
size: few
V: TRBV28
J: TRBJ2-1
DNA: TGTGCCAGCAGTTTACTAGCGGGGGGTAGATACAATGAGCAGTTCTTC
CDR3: CASSLLAGGRYNEQFF

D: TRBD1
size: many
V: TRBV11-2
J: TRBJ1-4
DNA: TGTGCCAGCAGCTTACTTTCAGGGGGTGAAAAACTGTTTTTT
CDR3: CASSLLSGGEKLFF